This TCR beta chain was retrieved from a study of blood T cells in healthy people across ages. Findings and caveats of the study: The CMV status of each donor remained undetermined, and this could have confounded shifts in expanded clonotypes.

Ranging in age from about 6 to 100, the donors were healthy Caucasian individuals from Russia. Per sample, extraction of total RNA gave at least 5.5 micrograms in every case. Alongside a J-beta primer mix, a sample-barcoded 5' primer served in a second PCR lasting about 7 to 12 cycles. Each TCR beta cDNA got a 12-nucleotide random molecular identifier. TCRdb reprocessed the 5' RACE reads with MiXCR, giving one entry per CDR3 protein. The profile shows 700,000 or so distinct CDR3 sequences, roughly 20% of them singletons. To note about this clonotype: Its antigen is unidentified.

The CDR3 spans 15 residues. V was pared by 5 bases and J by 0 bases, with 10 bases between. Germline V gene sequence: CDR1 SSHAT, CDR2 FNYEAQ (reference sequence). The chain combines TRBV7-7 with TRBJ2-2; D tentatively reads TRBD1 or TRBD2 (5 bases each). This sequence was found in a man in his 70s in good health. Sequencing input: blood. CDR3 amino acids: CASSPWDPNTGELFF. The CDR3 DNA reads as TGTGCCAGCAGCCCCTGGGACCCGAACACCGGGGAGCTGTTTTTT.